This T cell receptor (beta chain) comes out of a study of cytomegalovirus exposure and HLA in healthy donors. Notes on the study in general: Later analysis indicated greater clonal expansion among HLA-associated TCR beta chains than among equally common other chains. Donors belonging to an Asian-associated ancestry cluster reportedly showed fewer N-insertions in productive TCRs than the roughly 700-donor mean, according to what a later analysis found. Diagnosis of cytomegalovirus status made by the classifier reportedly showed high specificity and sensitivity. The study listed 164 cytomegalovirus-associated TCR beta chains.

This CDR3 is 15 amino acids long. CDR1 and CDR2 (germline): SGHRS, YFSETQ. The ends lost 0 bases at V and 7 bases at J; junction bases unmatched: 6. A note on this clone: Its matching antigen is unknown.

The PCR made use of 60 Vbeta and 13 Jbeta primers. Repertoires were generated with immunoSEQ multiplex PCR, while TCRdb's copy carries only in-frame clones and drops some. There are around 160,000 clones in the sample; around 78% occur only once, and about 1% lies in the top ten. The sequence was obtained from a woman aged 35 to 49 in good health and CMV-seronegative. Material for sequencing was PBMCs. The V gene is TRBV5-1, the J gene TRBJ2-1, with TRBD2 identical over 8 bases. As DNA, the CDR3 is TGCGCCAGCAGCTTGGACGGGAGGGCCATAAATGAGCAGTTCTTC. Translating it yields CASSLDGRAINEQFF.